Listed here are 32 T cell receptor beta chains from one sample, sequenced in a study of blood T cells in healthy people across ages. PCR was performed a second time for about 6 to 12 cycles using a sample-barcoded 5' primer and a J-beta primer mix. A single record per CDR3 protein comes from TCRdb applying MiXCR to the 5' RACE reads. The data contain about 700,000 distinct CDR3 sequences, less than 40% of them singletons. The specimen sequenced was blood. These receptors all stem from a woman of 80 years or more in good health.

The chain employs TRBV2 and TRBJ2-1; perhaps D is TRBD1 or TRBD2 (7 bases each). Germline V CDR1 and CDR2: SNHLY, FYNNEI. Trimming took 6 bases from V and 7 from J, leaving 31 bases between them. The CDR3 has 19 amino acids. CDR3 region: CASSLQHPLRQGGLNEQFF. CDR3 in DNA: TGTGCCAGCAGCCTTCAACACCCGCTCCGACAGGGAGGGTTGAATGAGCAGTTCTTC.

This chain uses TRBV6-5 with TRBJ1-5; no firm D call. The CDR3 loop spans 15 amino acids. The germline V gene encodes CDR1 MNHEY and CDR2 SVGAGI. Trimming cost V 5 bases and J 0 bases, with 11 bases left between them. The CDR3 bases are TGTGCCAGCAGTAGGACGGTTTATAGCAATCAGCCCCAGCATTTT. Translating it yields CASSRTVYSNQPQHF.

The J gene is TRBJ2-7, the V gene TRBV7-2; 10 nucleotides match TRBD1. The J call may not be correct, given that the DNA end is closer to TRBJ2-5. Germline CDR1 and CDR2: SGHTA and FQGNSA. CDR3 size: 15 residues. The CDR3 bases are TGTGCCAGCAGCTTGGGACAGGGGTCTAAAGAGACCCAGTACTTC. Its protein product is CASSLGQGSKETQYF.

In its sample, this clonotype was seen many times. This chain joins TRBV20-1 and TRBJ2-5, with a possible D match to TRBD2 (7 bases). V lost 3 bases and J 1 base, leaving 9 bases between the germline ends. The CDR3 runs 13 residues. Germline V gives CDR1 DFQATT, CDR2 SNEGSKA (reference sequence). CDR3 in DNA: TGCAGTGCTAGTGGGGGGGCCCAAGAGACCCAGTACTTC. This gives the protein CSASGGAQETQYF.

The chain couples TRBV2 to TRBJ2-3; 8 nucleotides match TRBD2. The length of the CDR3 is 14 residues. The germline V gene encodes CDR1 SNHLY and CDR2 FYNNEI. Trimming removed 6 bases from V and 14 bases from J; junction bases left unmatched: 16. The CDR3 here is CASRRTGRGEKLYF. The CDR3 DNA follows: TGTGCCAGCAGAAGGACGGGGCGGGGGGAAAAACTGTATTTT.

This clonotype was seen a few times. The V gene is TRBV27, the J gene TRBJ1-4, with 7 bases lining up with TRBD1. The CDR3 has 14 residues. The junction had 8 bases not matched to a gene; V was cut back by 5 bases and J by 8 bases. Germline V lookup: CDR1 MNHEY, CDR2 SMNVEV (reference sequence). For the CDR3, the DNA is TGTGCCAGCAGTCCCCGGGACAGAAGAGAAAAACTGTTTTTT. Translation gives CASSPRDRREKLFF.

This clonotype was seen only a few times. The chain joins TRBV5-6 to TRBJ2-5; D is ambiguous. V was trimmed by 0 bases and J by 4 bases, leaving 16 bases between them. The CDR3 extends over 16 amino acids. Germline V CDR1 and CDR2: SGHDT, YYEEEE. Here the CDR3 DNA reads TGTGCCAGCAGCTTGGGCCCTGTGGTGGTTTCAGAGACCCAGTACTTC. It encodes CASSLGPVVVSETQYF.

Ten or more counts support this clonotype. This sequence joins TRBV10-3 and TRBJ1-2; 8 bases are a match to TRBD1. J gave up 1 base and V 0 bases, and 1 base lay outside the gene matches. Germline lookup yields CDR1 ENHRY and CDR2 SYGVKD. The CDR3 consists of 15 residues. This chain's CDR3 is CAISESDRGNYGYTF. In DNA form, the CDR3 reads TGTGCCATCAGTGAGTCAGACAGGGGTAACTATGGCTACACCTTC.

The J gene is TRBJ2-4, the V gene TRBV10-3; maybe TRBD1 (6 bases). The J call may be faulty, since TRBJ2-7 better matches the DNA end. The CDR3 covers 14 residues. Germline V gene lookup returns CDR1 ENHRY and CDR2 SYGVKD. The CDR3 bases are TGTGCCATCAGCCCAGGGGAGTCGTCCCCCGAGCAGTACTTC. Translating gives CAISPGESSPEQYF.

This clonotype has at least ten counts. The V gene is TRBV29-1, the J gene TRBJ1-1; D may be TRBD1 (5 bases). This CDR3 has 12 residues. Trimming removed 6 bases from V and 4 bases from J, with 12 bases in between. The germline V gene encodes CDR1 SQVTM and CDR2 ANQGSEA. The CDR3 is CSVDGGGTEAFF. The CDR3 nucleotides read TGCAGCGTCGATGGGGGTGGCACTGAAGCTTTCTTT.

This clonotype showed up many times. This chain links TRBV29-1 with TRBJ2-7; 12 positions match TRBD1. Germline CDR1 reads SQVTM; CDR2 reads ANQGSEA. The V segment lost 4 bases and the J segment 2 bases; nucleotides outside the gene matches: 3. CDR3 length: 14 amino acids. CDR3 amino acids: CSVGGQGATYEQYF. The DNA of the CDR3 is TGCAGCGTTGGGGGACAGGGGGCGACCTACGAGCAGTACTTC.

In its sample, this clonotype was seen many times. CDR3 bases: TGTGCCAGTCAGAAGCGGGGCACAGATACGCAGTATTTT. Its protein is CASQKRGTDTQYF. The chain employs TRBV19 and TRBJ2-3; D may be TRBD2 (6 bases). The germline V gene has CDR1 LNHDA and CDR2 SQIVND (reference sequence). The CDR3 extends over 13 amino acids. V was trimmed by 8 bases and J by 1 base, leaving 10 bases between them.

The chain links TRBV10-3 to TRBJ2-5, with 9 nucleotides matching TRBD1. The CDR3 is made up of 15 amino acids. The V gene's germline CDR1 is ENHRY and CDR2 SYGVKD. J gave up 5 bases and V 3 bases, and 7 bases lay outside the gene matches. In DNA form, the CDR3 reads TGTGCCATCAGTGACAGGACAGGGGACCGCGAGACCCAGTACTTC. Encoded protein: CAISDRTGDRETQYF.

This rearrangement joins TRBV20-1 to TRBJ2-2; D may be TRBD1 (5 bases). The CDR3 spans 13 residues. V lost 6 bases and J lost 1, with 9 bases in between. The germline CDR1 and CDR2 sequences are DFQATT and SNEGSKA (reference sequence). CDR3 protein: CSAPDRNTGELFF. CDR3 DNA sequence: TGCAGTGCACCCGACAGGAACACCGGGGAGCTGTTTTTT.

This chain joins TRBV11-1 and TRBJ2-2, with 10 nucleotides matching TRBD2. Germline values: CDR1 SGHAT, CDR2 FQDESV (reference sequence). The CDR3 runs to 16 residues. V was clipped by 2 bases and J by 7 bases; unmatched bases: 7. This CDR3 is CASSLLQRGGYGELFF. As DNA, the CDR3 is TGTGCCAGCAGCTTACTCCAGCGGGGGGGCTACGGGGAGCTGTTTTTT.

Of note for this clonotype: Possible read error: a much larger clone is one base away. V and J are TRBV29-1 and TRBJ1-5; a weak D match, TRBD1 (5 bases). Trimming stripped 5 bases from V and 7 bases from J, with 15 bases between. This CDR3 region has 13 residues. Germline V lookup: CDR1 SQVTM, CDR2 ANQGSEA. The CDR3 bases are TGCAGCGTTCAATTGGCTCCAGGGCAGCCCCAGCATTTT. It specifies CSVQLAPGQPQHF.

This clonotype was seen ten or more times. CDR3 nucleotides: TGTGCCAGCACCCCATGGGGAGGGGGACCCGGGGCCAACGTCCTGACTTTC. Its protein product is CASTPWGGGPGANVLTF. V and J are TRBV28 and TRBJ2-6; possible D gene TRBD2, 7 bases. The V gene's germline CDR1 is MDHEN and CDR2 SYDVKM. The V end was cut by 7 bases, the J end by 4 bases, with 20 bases between. The CDR3 loop spans 17 amino acids.

In this sample, this clonotype turned up a few times. The chain couples TRBV4-2 to TRBJ1-1; D call uncertain. V dropped 0 bases and J dropped 2 bases, with 10 bases sitting between them. Germline V gives CDR1 LGHNA, CDR2 YNFKEQ. The CDR3 runs 15 residues. The CDR3 region is CASSQEPRVNTEAFF. CDR3 sequence (DNA): TGTGCCAGCAGCCAAGAGCCGAGGGTTAACACTGAAGCTTTCTTT.

CDR3 nucleotide sequence: TGCAGTGCTTGCTCCAATTGGGGAGGGGGGGAGACCCAGTACTTC. Amino acid sequence: CSACSNWGGGETQYF. The rearrangement uses TRBV20-1 and TRBJ2-5; D is perhaps TRBD2 (7 bases). Germline CDR1 reads DFQATT; CDR2 reads SNEGSKA (reference sequence). The CDR3 has 15 residues. V was trimmed by 5 bases and J by 5 bases, leaving 21 bases between them.

This clonotype was counted only a few times. This chain connects TRBV20-1 to TRBJ1-6, with unresolved D. V lost 3 bases and J 7 bases, leaving 13 bases between the germline ends. CDR3 length equals 14 residues. In germline, CDR1 is DFQATT, CDR2 SNEGSKA (reference sequence). The CDR3 DNA sequence: TGCAGTGCTAGTGCCCGGCGGATGAATTCACCCCTCCACTTT. Its protein product is CSASARRMNSPLHF.

This clonotype was recorded at least ten times. In DNA, the CDR3 is TGTGCCAGCAGCGTCCTTCCTAGCGGCCAAGAGACCCAGTACTTC. Its translation: CASSVLPSGQETQYF. V usage is TRBV9 and J usage is TRBJ2-5; 7 nucleotides agree with TRBD2. The CDR3 is 15 amino acids. V lost 2 bases, J lost 1 base, and 5 bases stayed unmatched. Germline V CDR1 and CDR2: SGDLS, YYNGEE.

The chain recombines TRBV12-3 or TRBV12-4 with TRBJ2-1; 7 nucleotides align to TRBD2. There are 13 residues in the CDR3. V was pared by 5 bases and J by 9 bases, with 7 bases of the junction left unmatched. Here the CDR3 DNA reads TGTGCCAGCAGTCGGGACTACCAGGGTGAGCAGTTCTTC. It translates to CASSRDYQGEQFF.

This clonotype has at least ten counts. CDR3 protein: CASRPAPINGGRTDTQYF. The CDR3 nucleotides are TGTGCCAGCCGACCGGCTCCGATAAACGGGGGGCGCACAGATACGCAGTATTTT. V usage is TRBV6-2 or TRBV6-3 and J usage is TRBJ2-3; TRBD2 is a possible D gene (7 bases). This CDR3 comprises 18 residues. In germline, CDR1 is MNHEY, CDR2 SVGEGT. Trimming removed 8 bases from V and 1 base from J, with 25 bases in between.

The gene calls are TRBV7-2 and TRBJ2-3; D gene uncertain. The germline V and J ends were trimmed by 5 bases and 7 bases, with 7 bases remaining between them. The CDR3 runs to 11 residues. The germline V gene encodes CDR1 SGHTA and CDR2 FQGNSA. CDR3 bases: TGTGCCAGCAGCCAGAGGTATACGCAGTATTTT. This gives the protein CASSQRYTQYF.

This clonotype was seen many times. The chain uses TRBV9 and TRBJ2-3; D call uncertain. The V end was cut by 4 bases, the J end by 1 base, with 10 bases between. This CDR3 region has 14 residues. Germline loops: CDR1 SGDLS, CDR2 YYNGEE. In DNA, the CDR3 is TGTGCCAGCAGCCCAGCAAGGCGCACAGATACGCAGTATTTT. Translation: CASSPARRTDTQYF. The full variable domain, rest sourced from reference TRBV9 and TRBJ2-3, is DSGVTQTPKHLITATGQRVTLRCSPRSGDLSVYWYQQSLDQGLQFLIQYYNGEERAKGNILERFSAQQFPDLHSELNLSSLELGDSALYFCASSPARRTDTQYFGPGTRLTVL.

This clonotype was seen at least ten times. The rearrangement uses TRBV20-1 and TRBJ2-7, with TRBD1 matching over 8 bases. The CDR3 length is 12 residues. With 6 bases clipped from V and 6 bases from J, the junction kept 7 bases outside the gene matches. Germline V gene lookup returns CDR1 DFQATT and CDR2 SNEGSKA (reference sequence). CDR3 in amino acids: CSAMTGVSEQYF. The CDR3 nucleotides are TGCAGTGCCATGACAGGGGTGAGCGAGCAGTACTTC.

Of note for this clonotype: A read error is possible here, since a much larger clone lies one base away. Lacking the conserved final phenylalanine or tryptophan, this CDR3 likely reflects a read error. The chain employs TRBV12-3 or TRBV12-4 and TRBJ2-1, with 10 bases fitting TRBD2. The CDR3 length is 15 residues. Losses at the gene ends were 7 bases for V and 4 bases for J; bases not matched to a gene: 7. Here the CDR3 reads CASIRGTSEYNEQFV. DNA of the CDR3: TGTGCCAGCATCAGAGGGACTAGCGAATACAATGAGCAGTTCGTC.

A word on this clonotype: One end of the junction varies from germline; a read error may be responsible. The chain joins TRBV6-5 to TRBJ1-4; the match to TRBD1 covers 7 bases. This CDR3 has 15 amino acids. Looked up from germline, CDR1 is MNHEY and CDR2 is SVGAGI. CDR3 residues: CANSALTGQGEELFF. In DNA form, the CDR3 reads TGTGCCAACAGTGCCCTGACAGGGCAAGGTGAAGAACTGTTTTTT.

At least ten counts were recorded for this clonotype. The J gene is TRBJ2-3, the V gene TRBV4-1, with D possibly being TRBD2 (6 bases). Per germline, CDR1 MGHRA and CDR2 YSYEKL. The germline V and J ends were trimmed by 5 bases and 8 bases, with 11 bases remaining between them. The CDR3 consists of 12 residues. The CDR3 region is CASSDPGGTQYF. Here the CDR3 DNA reads TGCGCCAGCAGCGACCCCGGGGGTACGCAGTATTTT.

This clonotype has at least ten counts. This CDR3 is CSAKLTVGTEAFF. CDR3 in DNA: TGCAGTGCTAAATTAACGGTCGGCACTGAAGCTTTCTTT. This chain links TRBV20-1 with TRBJ1-1; no clear D gene. V lost 4 bases and J lost 4, with 13 bases in between. The germline gives CDR1 DFQATT, CDR2 SNEGSKA (reference sequence). CDR3 length: 13 amino acids.

The CDR3 DNA sequence: TGTGCCAGCAGCTCTCATTTAACCTACGAGCAGTACTTC. Residues: CASSSHLTYEQYF. This chain joins TRBV7-9 and TRBJ2-5; D gene unclear. The assigned J gene may be wrong: the sequence end matches TRBJ2-7 better. Germline CDR1 is SEHNR and CDR2 is FQNEAQ (reference sequence). The CDR3 runs 13 residues.

This chain connects TRBV7-2 to TRBJ2-5; the D gene could be TRBD1 or TRBD2 (5 bases each). The CDR3 spans 16 residues. The ends were cut back, 1 base at V and 5 bases at J, with 17 bases in the middle. The V gene's germline CDR1 is SGHTA and CDR2 FQGNSA. DNA of the CDR3: TGTGCCAGCAGCTTAGACCCCATGTGGGGCGGGGAGACCCAGTACTTC. Translated: CASSLDPMWGGETQYF. Drawing the rest from reference TRBV7-2 and TRBJ2-5, the complete variable domain is GAGVSQSPSNKVTEKGKDVELRCDPISGHTALYWYRQSLGQGLEFLIYFQGNSAPDKSGLPSDRFSAERTGGSVSTLTIQRTQQEDSAVYLCASSLDPMWGGETQYFGPGTRLLVL.